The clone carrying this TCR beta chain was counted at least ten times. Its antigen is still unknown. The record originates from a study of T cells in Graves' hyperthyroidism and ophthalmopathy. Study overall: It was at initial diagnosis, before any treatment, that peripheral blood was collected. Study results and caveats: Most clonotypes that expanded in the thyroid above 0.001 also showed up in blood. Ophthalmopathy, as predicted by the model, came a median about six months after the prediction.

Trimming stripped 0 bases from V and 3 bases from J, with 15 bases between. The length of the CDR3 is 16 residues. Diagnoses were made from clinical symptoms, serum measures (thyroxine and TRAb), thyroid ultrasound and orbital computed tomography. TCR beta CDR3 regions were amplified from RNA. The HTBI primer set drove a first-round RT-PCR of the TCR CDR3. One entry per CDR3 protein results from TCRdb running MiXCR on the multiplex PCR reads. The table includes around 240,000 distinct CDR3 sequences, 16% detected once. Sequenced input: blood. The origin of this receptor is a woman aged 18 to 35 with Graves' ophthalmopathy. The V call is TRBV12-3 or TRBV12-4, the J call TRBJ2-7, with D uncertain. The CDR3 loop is CASSLAPPQPYYEQYF. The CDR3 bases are TGTGCCAGCAGTTTAGCTCCACCGCAACCCTACTACGAGCAGTACTTC.